This TCR beta chain was observed in a study of cytomegalovirus exposure and HLA in healthy donors. Background on the study: The early release's HLA-typed donors yielded approximately 82 million unique TCRs.

Study-wide results and limits: In a later analysis, productive TCRs from donors in an Asian-associated ancestry cluster reportedly carried fewer N-insertions than the cohort mean.

A multiplex PCR was run with 60 Vbeta primers and 13 Jbeta primers. The protocol was immunoSEQ multiplex PCR, while the TCRdb copy is restricted to in-frame clones and leaves out a portion. The data hold approximately 280,000 clones, with roughly 89% observed a single time. The CDR3 loop spans 14 amino acids. Per germline, CDR1 MNHEY and CDR2 SVGAGI. J was trimmed by 5 bases and V by 6 bases; bases with no gene match: 7. Comments on this clone: The antigen is not known.

This chain links TRBV6-5 with TRBJ1-1, with 9 bases identical to TRBD1. Sequenced material: PBMCs. The clonotype originates from a woman between 18 and 30 years old in good health and CMV-seronegative. CDR3 protein: CASSLTGGSTEAFF. CDR3 DNA sequence: TGTGCCAGCAGCCTGACAGGGGGATCTACTGAAGCTTTCTTT.